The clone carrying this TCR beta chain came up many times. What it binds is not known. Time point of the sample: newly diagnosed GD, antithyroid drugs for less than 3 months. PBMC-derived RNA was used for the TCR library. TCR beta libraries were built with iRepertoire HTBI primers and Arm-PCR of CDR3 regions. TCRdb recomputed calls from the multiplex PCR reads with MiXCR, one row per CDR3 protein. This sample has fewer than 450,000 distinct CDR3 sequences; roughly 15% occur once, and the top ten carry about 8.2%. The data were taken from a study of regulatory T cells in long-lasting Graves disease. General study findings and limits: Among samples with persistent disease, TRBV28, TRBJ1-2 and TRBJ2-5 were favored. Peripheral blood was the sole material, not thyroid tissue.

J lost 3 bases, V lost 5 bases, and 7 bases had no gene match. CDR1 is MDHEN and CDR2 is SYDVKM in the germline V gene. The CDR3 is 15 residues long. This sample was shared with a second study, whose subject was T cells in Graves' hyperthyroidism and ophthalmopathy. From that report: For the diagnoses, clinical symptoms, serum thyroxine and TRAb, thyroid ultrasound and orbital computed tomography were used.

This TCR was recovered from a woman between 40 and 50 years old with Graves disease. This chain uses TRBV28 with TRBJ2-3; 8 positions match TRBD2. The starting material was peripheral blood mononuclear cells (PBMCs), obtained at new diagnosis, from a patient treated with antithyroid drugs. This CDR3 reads CASSKGTGGTDTQYF. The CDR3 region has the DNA TGTGCCAGCAGTAAAGGAACGGGGGGGACAGATACGCAGTATTTT.